The 14 T cell receptor beta chains below were found in one sample sequenced in a study of T-cell reconstitution after alpha-beta-depleted transplantation in children. Unique molecular identifiers were incorporated when the TCRbeta library was constructed. TCRdb reprocessed the PCR reads via MiXCR and lists one record per CDR3 protein. The sample shows 500,000 to 750,000 distinct CDR3 sequences, 25% to 30% of them seen only once. Sequencing used PBMCs, obtained before TCRalphabeta/CD19-depleted stem cell transplant. The receptors stem from a boy in the first two years of life with Wiskott-Aldrich syndrome, due to receive a stem cell transplant.

The chain links TRBV9 to TRBJ2-2; perhaps TRBD2 as D (6 bases). The V end was cut by 2 bases, the J end by 7 bases, with 18 bases between. Germline assignment: CDR1 SGDLS and CDR2 YYNGEE. CDR3 length equals 16 residues. CDR3 bases: TGTGCCAGCAGCGTTTACGGGAGAAGAAAGGACGGGGAGCTGTTTTTT. This translates into CASSVYGRRKDGELFF.

This clonotype was detected only a few times. The V gene is TRBV14, the J gene TRBJ2-3; maybe TRBD1 (5 bases). This CDR3 contains 13 residues. V was shortened by 7 bases and J by 3 bases, with 11 bases between the two germline ends. In germline, CDR1 is SGHDN, CDR2 FVKESK. CDR3 in amino acids: CASKGVRTDTQYF. In DNA, the CDR3 is TGTGCCAGCAAAGGGGTGAGGACAGATACGCAGTATTTT.

The table lists this clonotype with a few counts. This chain connects TRBV15 to TRBJ2-1, with D possibly matching TRBD1 (5 bases). V lost 5 bases to trimming and J lost 0 bases, with 11 bases between them. CDR1 and CDR2 from the germline V gene are LNHNV and YYDKDF (reference sequence). The CDR3 has 15 amino acids. CDR3 nucleotide sequence: TGTGCCACCAGCGGCCAGGGCGGCTCCTACAATGAGCAGTTCTTC. Translation: CATSGQGGSYNEQFF.

The genes are TRBV7-2 and TRBJ2-1; D gene unclear. Germline lookup yields CDR1 SGHTA and CDR2 FQGNSA. The germline V and J ends were trimmed by 1 base and 10 bases, with 11 bases remaining between them. CDR3 length: 13 residues. CDR3 sequence reads: CASSLVRSTEQFF. The CDR3 DNA reads TGTGCCAGCAGCTTAGTTCGCTCCACGGAGCAGTTCTTC.

This clonotype came up once. The gene calls are TRBV5-1 and TRBJ2-5, with 11 bases identical to TRBD2. Per the germline V gene, CDR1 is SGHRS and CDR2 is YFSETQ. This CDR3 spans 14 amino acids. After removal of 4 bases from V and 4 bases from J, the junction contained 3 bases not matched to a gene. CDR3 protein: CASSVTSGTETQYF. CDR3 sequence (DNA): TGCGCCAGCAGCGTGACTAGCGGGACAGAGACCCAGTACTTC.

This clonotype was detected a few times. The chain employs TRBV12-3 or TRBV12-4 and TRBJ2-7; D is ambiguous. V lost 6 bases to trimming and J lost 5 bases, with 17 bases between them. The CDR3 covers 14 residues. DNA for the CDR3: TGTGCCAGCAGCCCCCCTGGAAAGGGCCACGAGCAGTACTTC. It translates to CASSPPGKGHEQYF.

This clonotype was detected a few times. This chain joins TRBV10-3 and TRBJ2-3; D is uncertain. CDR1 ENHRY and CDR2 SYGVKD come from the germline V gene. Trimming stripped 5 bases from V and 3 bases from J, with 15 bases between. This CDR3 comprises 15 residues. The CDR3 is CAISPNSGGTDTQYF. CDR3 nucleotides: TGTGCCATCAGTCCGAACTCCGGTGGGACAGATACGCAGTATTTT.

V gene TRBV5-1 combines with J gene TRBJ2-1; D possibly matches TRBD1 or TRBD2 (6 bases each). In germline, CDR1 is SGHRS, CDR2 YFSETQ. The CDR3 covers 17 residues. V lost 4 bases to trimming and J lost 2 bases, with 19 bases between them. Written as DNA, the CDR3 is TGCGCCAGCAGCACAGGAGAGGGGGGAATGACCTACAATGAGCAGTTCTTC. This translates into CASSTGEGGMTYNEQFF.

This rearrangement joins TRBV5-1 to TRBJ2-5; 12 positions match TRBD2. The germline gives CDR1 SGHRS, CDR2 YFSETQ. J was trimmed by 4 bases and V by 2 bases; bases with no gene match: 6. The CDR3 is made up of 16 amino acids. CDR3 sequence (DNA): TGCGCCAGCAGCTTCTTGACTAGCGGGAGTCCAGAGACCCAGTACTTC. Translating gives CASSFLTSGSPETQYF.

The chain recombines TRBV15 with TRBJ2-2; TRBD2 matches at 8 bases. Germline V CDR1 and CDR2: LNHNV, YYDKDF (reference sequence). After removal of 3 bases from V and 4 bases from J, the junction contained 13 bases not matched to a gene. CDR3 length: 18 amino acids. The CDR3 DNA is TGTGCCACCAGCAGCGGGGGTCGGGGGGGGTTCTTCACCGGGGAGCTGTTTTTT. As protein: CATSSGGRGGFFTGELFF.

The chain uses TRBV20-1 and TRBJ1-4, with a possible D match to TRBD1 (5 bases). The germline gives CDR1 DFQATT, CDR2 SNEGSKA (reference sequence). Trimming shortened V by 1 base and J by 1 base, and 10 bases separated the two germline ends. The CDR3 has 15 residues. The CDR3 nucleotides read TGCAGTGCTAGAGCGGGGGGGTTAACTAATGAAAAACTGTTTTTT. Its translation is CSARAGGLTNEKLFF.

This clonotype occurred a few times. The gene calls are TRBV2 and TRBJ2-5; D might be TRBD1 (6 bases). V lost 2 bases and J 1 base, leaving 17 bases between the germline ends. The CDR3 totals 17 residues. Germline CDR1 reads SNHLY; CDR2 reads FYNNEI. CDR3 region: CASSEFRDIPFQETQYF. DNA for the CDR3: TGTGCCAGCAGTGAATTTCGGGACATCCCCTTCCAAGAGACCCAGTACTTC.

The chain recombines TRBV5-6 with TRBJ1-2, with TRBD1 matching over 7 bases. V shed 3 bases, J shed 8 bases, and the junction held 4 bases outside the gene matches. The CDR3 loop spans 12 amino acids. Germline V gene lookup returns CDR1 SGHDT and CDR2 YYEEEE. CDR3 region: CASSSTGRGYTF. CDR3 nucleotide sequence: TGTGCCAGCAGCTCGACAGGGAGAGGCTACACCTTC.

This clonotype was observed a handful of times. The J gene is TRBJ2-7, the V gene TRBV5-6; a possible D gene is TRBD2 (6 bases). Germline CDR1 reads SGHDT; CDR2 reads YYEEEE. The CDR3 contains 14 residues. V was shortened by 5 bases and J by 1 base, with 13 bases between the two germline ends. The CDR3 loop reads CASRAGRRSYEQYF. Written as DNA, the CDR3 is TGTGCCAGCAGGGCGGGACGGAGGTCCTACGAGCAGTACTTC.